This TCR beta chain is from a study of shared clonotypes between healthy human individuals. Note on this clone: The antigen is unknown.

Points from the study as a whole: Some clonotypes were shared by all four sorted-subset donors, while others were not shared. The non-shared ones had lower generation probabilities than the shared ones.

Trimming pared 7 bases from V and 0 bases from J, leaving 16 bases between. Germline CDR1 and CDR2: LNHDA and SQIVND (reference sequence). The CDR3 contains 17 residues. Profiling relied on immunoSEQ multiplex PCR, and the TCRdb table lists in-frame clones only, not all of them. The sample holds around 1.9 million clones, roughly 91% seen once. Cells designated naive CD8 were CD45RO-negative and were positively selected for CCR7, with terminally differentiated effector memory CD45RA+ cells excluded. The TCR was taken from a man aged 18 to 30 in good health. Some clones in this sample may be carry-over from other donors' samples. Specimen: naive CD8+ T cells from PBMCs. The rearrangement links TRBV19 to TRBJ2-6; D is perhaps TRBD1 (6 bases). The CDR3: CASNYGDIISGANVLTF. CDR3 bases: TGTGCCAGTAATTACGGGGACATCATCTCTGGGGCCAACGTCCTGACTTTC.